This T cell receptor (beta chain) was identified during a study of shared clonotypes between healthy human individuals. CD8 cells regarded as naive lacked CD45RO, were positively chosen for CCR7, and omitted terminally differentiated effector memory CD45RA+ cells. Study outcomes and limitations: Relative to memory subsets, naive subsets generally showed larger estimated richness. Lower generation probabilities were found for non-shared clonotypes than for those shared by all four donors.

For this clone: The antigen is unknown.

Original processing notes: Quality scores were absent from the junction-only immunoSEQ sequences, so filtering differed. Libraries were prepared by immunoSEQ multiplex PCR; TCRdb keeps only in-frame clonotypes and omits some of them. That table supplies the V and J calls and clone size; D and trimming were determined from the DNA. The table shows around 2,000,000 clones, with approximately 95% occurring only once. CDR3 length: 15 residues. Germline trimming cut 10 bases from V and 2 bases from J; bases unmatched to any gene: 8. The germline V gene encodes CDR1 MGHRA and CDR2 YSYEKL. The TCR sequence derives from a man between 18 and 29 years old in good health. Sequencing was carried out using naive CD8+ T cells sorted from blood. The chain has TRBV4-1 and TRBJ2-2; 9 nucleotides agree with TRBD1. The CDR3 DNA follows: TGCGCCACCCAGAACAGGGGGCTTAACACCGGGGAGCTGTTTTTT. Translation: CATQNRGLNTGELFF.